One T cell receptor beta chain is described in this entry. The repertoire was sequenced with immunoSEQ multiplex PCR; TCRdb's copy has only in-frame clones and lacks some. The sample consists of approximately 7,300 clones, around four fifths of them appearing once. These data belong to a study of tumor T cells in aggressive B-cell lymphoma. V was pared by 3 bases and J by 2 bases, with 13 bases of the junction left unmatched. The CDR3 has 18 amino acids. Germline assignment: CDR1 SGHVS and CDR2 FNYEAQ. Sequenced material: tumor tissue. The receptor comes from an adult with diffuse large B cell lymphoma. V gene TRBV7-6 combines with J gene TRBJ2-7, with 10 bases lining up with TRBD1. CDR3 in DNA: TGTGCCAGCAGCTTTAAACCGACAGGGGGCGGCATCGCCTACGAGCAGTACTTC. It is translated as CASSFKPTGGGIAYEQYF.